A selection of T cell receptor beta chains follows, all from one sample in a study of blood T cell repertoires in COVID-19. Assay used: immunoSEQ multiplex PCR; TCRdb lists only in-frame clones, some missing. The sample gives nearly 60,000 clones, more than 70% of which show up once; roughly 4.7% is in the top ten. Sequencing was performed on peripheral blood. These receptor sequences come from a middle-aged man with active COVID-19. Both conserved end residues are part of each CDR3. The D gene is left open where the match is weak. Some rows mark clone size as missing; the rest say once, few, many or name a class of expanded clone.

V	D	J	size	DNA	CDR3
TRBV11-3	.	TRBJ2-2	.	TGTGCCAGTTCAACTATGAACACCGGGGAGCTGTTTTTT	CASSTMNTGELFF
TRBV30	.	TRBJ2-7	.	TGTGCCTGGACGGGGAAGTACCGGGCTCGCTACGAGCAGTACTTC	CAWTGKYRARYEQYF
TRBV11-2	TRBD1	TRBJ1-2	.	TGTGCCAGCACCGAGGGACAGTCTTATGGCTACACCTTC	CASTEGQSYGYTF
TRBV5-1	TRBD1	TRBJ2-2	.	TGCGCCAGCAGCCCCGGGACAGGGCGCACCGGGGAGCTGTTTTTT	CASSPGTGRTGELFF
TRBV5-1	.	TRBJ1-1	.	TGCGCCAGCAGCTTGGAGATAGATGAGAACACTGAAGCTTTCTTT	CASSLEIDENTEAFF
TRBV29-1	.	TRBJ1-1	.	TGCAGCGTCGTTACAGGGAAGGTCACTGAAGCTTTCTTT	CSVVTGKVTEAFF
TRBV14	.	TRBJ2-3	.	TGTGCCAGCAGCCTGAAAGGGTATTGGGACTTTTACACAGATACGCAGTATTTT	CASSLKGYWDFYTDTQYF
TRBV24-1	.	TRBJ2-5	.	TGTGCCACCGGGGGCAGCCCCCAAGAGACCCAGTACTTC	CATGGSPQETQYF
TRBV7-9	TRBD2	TRBJ2-7	.	TGTGCCAGCAGCTTATGGGGAGGGGACTCGTACGAGCAGTACTTC	CASSLWGGDSYEQYF
TRBV2	.	TRBJ1-5	.	TGTGCCAGCAGTGAACAGGGAACGGGCAATCAGCCCCAGCATTTT	CASSEQGTGNQPQHF
TRBV5-1	.	TRBJ1-1	.	TGCGCCAGCAGCTTGGAGTGGGCCCGGGGGACTGAAGCTTTCTTT	CASSLEWARGTEAFF
TRBV7-8	TRBD1	TRBJ2-5	.	TGTGCCAGCAGCTTCTCGACAGGGGGCGGTGAGACCCAGTACTTC	CASSFSTGGGETQYF
TRBV10-1	TRBD1	TRBJ2-5	.	TGCGCCAGCAGCTCCGACAGGGACCAAGAGACCCAGTACTTC	CASSSDRDQETQYF
TRBV7-8	.	TRBJ2-7	.	TGTGCCAGCAGCCTCCGACAGGCGTCTAGGGAGCAGTACTTC	CASSLRQASREQYF
TRBV29-1	.	TRBJ2-7	.	TGCAGCGTCGGTAGAGGAGGGAACTACGAGCAGTACTTC	CSVGRGGNYEQYF
TRBV18	TRBD1	TRBJ2-5	.	TGTGCCAGCTCCCAAAGGACAGGGCACGAGACCCAGTACTTC	CASSQRTGHETQYF
TRBV9	.	TRBJ2-3	.	TGTGCCAGCAGCTTATATCGGGATAAATGGGTCGGGCACACAGATACGCAGTATTTT	CASSLYRDKWVGHTDTQYF
TRBV24-1	.	TRBJ2-1	once	TGTGCCACCAGTGCCCTACGAGAGTCCCACAATGAGCAGTTCTTC	CATSALRESHNEQFF
TRBV30	TRBD2	TRBJ2-3	.	TGTGCCTGGAGTGTACTTCTAGCGGAAACAGATACGCAGTATTTT	CAWSVLLAETDTQYF
TRBV19	TRBD2	TRBJ2-3	.	TGTGCCAGTAGCCTCGGACTAGCGGGAGGGCAAGCGCAGTATTTT	CASSLGLAGGQAQYF
TRBV5-4	.	TRBJ1-1	.	TGTGCCAGCAGCCGAGCCGTTTTGACTGAAGCTTTCTTT	CASSRAVLTEAFF
TRBV5-1	.	TRBJ1-4	.	TGCGCCAGCAGCTCAGGGGTAACTAATGAAAAACTGTTTTTT	CASSSGVTNEKLFF
TRBV6-5	.	TRBJ2-5	.	TGTGCCAGCAGTTACTCGACGGGTCAAGAGACCCAGTACTTC	CASSYSTGQETQYF
TRBV4-2	TRBD1	TRBJ1-5	.	TGTGCCAGCAGCTCTCAAAGGAAAGGGGGCGATCAGCCCCAGCATTTT	CASSSQRKGGDQPQHF
TRBV28	TRBD1	TRBJ1-1	.	TGTGCCAGCAGTAGGACAGGGGACATGAACACTGAAGCTTTCTTT	CASSRTGDMNTEAFF
TRBV30	.	TRBJ1-1	.	TGTGCTTGGTTCCGGGGATCCGCCATGAACACTGAAGCTTTCTTT	CAWFRGSAMNTEAFF
TRBV18	.	TRBJ1-5	.	TGTGCCAGCTCACCGGGCTTCTATAGCAATCAGCCCCAGCATTTT	CASSPGFYSNQPQHF
TRBV6-5	.	TRBJ2-5	.	TGTGCCAGCAGTTACTCGTCGTCCCAGTACTTC	CASSYSSSQYF
TRBV5-8	TRBD1	TRBJ1-4	.	TGTGCCAGCAGCCCGGGGACAGGGGGCGCGGGGAATGAAAAACTGTTTTTT	CASSPGTGGAGNEKLFF
TRBV10-3	.	TRBJ1-4	.	TGTGCCATCAGTGTAGGGGCTAATGAAAAACTGTTTTTT	CAISVGANEKLFF
TRBV4-2	.	TRBJ2-3	.	TGTGCCAGCAGCCGAGATATGACAGATACGCAGTATTTT	CASSRDMTDTQYF
TRBV11-3	TRBD2	TRBJ2-1	.	TGTGCCAGCAGCTTAGATGGGACTAGCGGATACAATGAGCAGTTCTTC	CASSLDGTSGYNEQFF
TRBV14	.	TRBJ2-7	.	TGTGCCAGCAGCCCCACAGTTAGGGGCTACGAGCAGTACTTC	CASSPTVRGYEQYF
TRBV5-1	.	TRBJ2-7	once	TGCGCCAGCAGCTTGGGAGCCTACGAGCAGTACTTC	CASSLGAYEQYF
TRBV27	.	TRBJ2-3	.	TGTGCCAGCAGGGGAGTCGAGGATACGCAGTATTTT	CASRGVEDTQYF
TRBV27	TRBD1	TRBJ2-7	.	TGTGCCAGCAGCTATAGACAGGGAACACCTTACGAGCAGTACTTC	CASSYRQGTPYEQYF
TRBV7-2	TRBD1	TRBJ2-3	.	TGTGCCAGCAGCTTAGAGGGGGCTACGCGCACAGATACGCAGTATTTT	CASSLEGATRTDTQYF
TRBV6-4	.	TRBJ2-1	.	TGTGCCAGCAGTGACAACGGTCTCTCCTACAATGAGCAGTTCTTC	CASSDNGLSYNEQFF
TRBV7-9	.	TRBJ1-1	.	TGTGCCAGCAGCTTGGGAGGGGTCACTGAAGCTTTCTTT	CASSLGGVTEAFF
TRBV7-9	TRBD1	TRBJ1-4	.	TGTGCCAGCAGCGCCTCCGGGACAGGGGTTATTGAAAAACTGTTTTTT	CASSASGTGVIEKLFF
TRBV28	.	TRBJ2-1	.	TGTGCCAGCAGTTTACTTAGTGATGAGCAGTTCTTC	CASSLLSDEQFF
TRBV30	.	TRBJ1-2	.	TGTGCCTGGACTCTTAACAGGGATATGCCCTACACCTTC	CAWTLNRDMPYTF
TRBV11-3	TRBD2	TRBJ2-7	.	TGTGCCAGCAGCTTGGGCGGGAGTGGCTACGAGCAGTACTTC	CASSLGGSGYEQYF
TRBV19	TRBD2	TRBJ2-7	.	TGTGCCAGTAGTACGGGGGGGCTACTCAACGAGCAGTACTTC	CASSTGGLLNEQYF
TRBV5-5	.	TRBJ1-2	few	TGTGCCAGCAGCTTGGCAGGGCTGAGCGGCTACACCTTC	CASSLAGLSGYTF
TRBV7-8	.	TRBJ1-2	.	TGTGCCAGCAGCTTAACGAATGGCGAGGCCTATGGCTACACCTTC	CASSLTNGEAYGYTF